This T cell receptor beta chain is from a study of cytomegalovirus exposure and HLA in healthy donors. Study-level points and caveats: Exclusion applied to some V segments, including TRBV6-2 and TRBV6-3, as they were indistinguishable. Specific recognition of CMV antigens was confirmed in vitro for a few chains (all CMV-associated). A later analysis found common viral pathogens apparently linked to several of the most significant clusters.

This CDR3 has 14 amino acids. Trimming cost V 5 bases and J 5 bases; bases outside gene matches: 5. CDR1 and CDR2 from the germline V gene are SGHTA and FQGTGA. PCR involved 60 Vbeta and 13 Jbeta primers. Original methodology: It was a later analysis that counted about 80 million unique TCR beta chains, of which about 10 million were shared. Here immunoSEQ multiplex PCR was the method, and the copy in TCRdb shows in-frame clones only, minus some. V, J and clone size are taken as reported in that table, and D and trimming were inferred from the DNA itself. The sample lists some 110,000 clones, 82% occurring once. Points on this clone: Its specificity is unknown.

Sequenced sample: PBMCs. The chain joins TRBV7-3 to TRBJ1-4; 7 bases line up with TRBD1. This sequence was found in a man aged 45 to 65 in good health and CMV-seronegative. The CDR3 is CASSLDRANEKLFF. The CDR3 coding sequence is TGTGCCAGCAGCCTAGACAGGGCAAATGAAAAACTGTTTTTT. Variable domain in full (rest from reference TRBV7-3 and TRBJ1-4): GAGVSQTPSNKVTEKGKYVELRCDPISGHTALYWYRQSLGQGPEFLIYFQGTGAADDSGLPNDRFFAVRPEGSVSTLKIQRTERGDSAVYLCASSLDRANEKLFFGSGTQLSVL.